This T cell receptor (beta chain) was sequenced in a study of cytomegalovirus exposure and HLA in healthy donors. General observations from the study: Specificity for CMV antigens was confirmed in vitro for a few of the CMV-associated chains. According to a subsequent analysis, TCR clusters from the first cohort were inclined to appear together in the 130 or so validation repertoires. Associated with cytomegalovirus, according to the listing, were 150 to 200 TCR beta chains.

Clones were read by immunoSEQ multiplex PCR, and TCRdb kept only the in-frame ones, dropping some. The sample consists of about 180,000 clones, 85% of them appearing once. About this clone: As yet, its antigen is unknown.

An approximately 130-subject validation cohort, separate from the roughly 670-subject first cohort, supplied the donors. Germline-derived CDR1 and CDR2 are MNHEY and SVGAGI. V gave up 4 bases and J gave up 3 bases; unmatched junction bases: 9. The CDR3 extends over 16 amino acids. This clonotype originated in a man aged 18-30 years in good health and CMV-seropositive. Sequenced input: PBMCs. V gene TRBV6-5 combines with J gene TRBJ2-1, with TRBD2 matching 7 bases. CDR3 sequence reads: CASSSPGRVGYNEQFF. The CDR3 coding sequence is TGTGCCAGCAGTTCTCCGGGGAGGGTGGGCTACAATGAGCAGTTCTTC.